Sequencing of this T cell receptor (beta chain) was carried out in a study of T cell changes during pregnancy in multiple sclerosis. Measured with immunoSEQ multiplex PCR; TCRdb has only the in-frame clones, and not every one. The sample contains roughly 56,000 clones, roughly nine tenths of which appear only once. Per germline, CDR1 SGHNT and CDR2 YENEEA. After removal of 6 bases from V and 7 bases from J, the junction contained 9 bases not matched to a gene. CDR3 size: 15 residues. The chain couples TRBV11-3 to TRBJ2-1, with 10 bases matching TRBD2. Sequencing used CD4+ T cells from peripheral blood mononuclear cells, obtained after pregnancy. The sequence was collected from a female donor in good health, enrolled as a control in a pregnancy study. Here the CDR3 reads CASSPTSGETNEQFF. CDR3 sequence (DNA): TGTGCCAGCAGTCCTACTAGCGGGGAGACGAATGAGCAGTTCTTC.